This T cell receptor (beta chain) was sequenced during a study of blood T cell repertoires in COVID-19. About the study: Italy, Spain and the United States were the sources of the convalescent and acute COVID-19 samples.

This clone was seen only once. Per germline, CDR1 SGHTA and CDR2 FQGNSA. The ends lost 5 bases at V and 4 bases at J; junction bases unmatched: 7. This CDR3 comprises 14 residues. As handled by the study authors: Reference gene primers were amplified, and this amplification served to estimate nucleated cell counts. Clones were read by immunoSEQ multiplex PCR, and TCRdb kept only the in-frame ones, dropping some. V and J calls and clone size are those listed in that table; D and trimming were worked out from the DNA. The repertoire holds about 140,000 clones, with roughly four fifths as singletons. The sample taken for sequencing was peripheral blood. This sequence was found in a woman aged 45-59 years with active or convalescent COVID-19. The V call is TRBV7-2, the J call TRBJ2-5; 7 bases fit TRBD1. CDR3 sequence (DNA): TGTGCCAGCAGCCAGGGGGTTCCTACAGAGACCCAGTACTTC. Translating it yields CASSQGVPTETQYF.